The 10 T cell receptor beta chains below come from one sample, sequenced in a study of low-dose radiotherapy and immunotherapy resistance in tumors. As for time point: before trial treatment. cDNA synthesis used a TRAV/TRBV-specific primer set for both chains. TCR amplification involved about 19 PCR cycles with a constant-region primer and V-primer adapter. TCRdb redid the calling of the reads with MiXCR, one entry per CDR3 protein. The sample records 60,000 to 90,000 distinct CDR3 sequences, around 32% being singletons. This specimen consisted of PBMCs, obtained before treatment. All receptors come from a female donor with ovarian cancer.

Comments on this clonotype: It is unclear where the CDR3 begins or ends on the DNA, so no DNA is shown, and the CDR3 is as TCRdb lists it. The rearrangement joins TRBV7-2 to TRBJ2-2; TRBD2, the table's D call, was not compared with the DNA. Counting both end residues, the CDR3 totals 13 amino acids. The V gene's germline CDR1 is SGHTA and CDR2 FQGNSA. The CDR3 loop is CASSPSVGELFFF.

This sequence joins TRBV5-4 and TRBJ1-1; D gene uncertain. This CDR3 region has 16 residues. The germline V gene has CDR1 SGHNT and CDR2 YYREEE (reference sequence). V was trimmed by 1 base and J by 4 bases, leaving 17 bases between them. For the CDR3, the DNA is TGTGCCAGCAGCTTGAGTCTTAGCCCCGGCGGCACTGAAGCTTTCTTT. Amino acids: CASSLSLSPGGTEAFF.

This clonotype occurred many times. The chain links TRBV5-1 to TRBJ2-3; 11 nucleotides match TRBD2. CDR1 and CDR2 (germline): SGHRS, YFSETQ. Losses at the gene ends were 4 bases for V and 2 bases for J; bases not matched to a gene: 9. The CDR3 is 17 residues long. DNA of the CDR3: TGCGCCAGCAGCGTATCTAGCGGGGGGCGGACCACAGATACGCAGTATTTT. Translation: CASSVSSGGRTTDTQYF.

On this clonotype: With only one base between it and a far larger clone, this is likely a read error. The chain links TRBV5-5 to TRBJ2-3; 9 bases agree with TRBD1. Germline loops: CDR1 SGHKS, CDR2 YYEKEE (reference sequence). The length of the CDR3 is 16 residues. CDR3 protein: CASSWDRGQGTDTQYF. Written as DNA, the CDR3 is TGCGCCAGCAGCTGGGATCGGGGACAGGGTACGGATACGCAGTATTTT. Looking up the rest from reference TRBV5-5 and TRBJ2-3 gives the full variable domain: DAGVTQSPTHLIKTRGQQVTLRCSPISGHKSVSWYQQVLGQGPQFIFQYYEKEERGRGNFPDRFSARQFPNYSSELNVNALLLGDSALYLCASSWDRGQGTDTQYFGPGTRLTVL.

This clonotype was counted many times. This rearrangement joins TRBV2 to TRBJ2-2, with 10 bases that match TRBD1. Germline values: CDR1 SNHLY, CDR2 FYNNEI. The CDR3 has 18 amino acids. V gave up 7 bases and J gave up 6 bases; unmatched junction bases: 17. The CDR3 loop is CASNKIRRGTGVPGELFF. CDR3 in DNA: TGTGCCAGCAATAAAATACGACGTGGGACAGGGGTTCCCGGGGAGCTGTTTTTT.

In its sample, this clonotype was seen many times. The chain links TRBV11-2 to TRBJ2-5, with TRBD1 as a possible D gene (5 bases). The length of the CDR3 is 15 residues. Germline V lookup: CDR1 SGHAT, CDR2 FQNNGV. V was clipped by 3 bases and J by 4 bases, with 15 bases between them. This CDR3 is CASSFRTRAGETQYF. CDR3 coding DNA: TGTGCCAGCAGCTTTCGGACCAGGGCAGGAGAGACCCAGTACTTC.

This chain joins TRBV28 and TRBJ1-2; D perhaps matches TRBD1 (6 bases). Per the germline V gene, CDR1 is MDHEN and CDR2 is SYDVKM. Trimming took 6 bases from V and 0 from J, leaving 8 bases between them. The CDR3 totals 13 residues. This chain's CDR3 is CASRTGSNYGYTF. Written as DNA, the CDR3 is TGTGCCAGCAGGACAGGCTCTAACTATGGCTACACCTTC.

CDR3 sequence: CASSELMENEQFF. In DNA, the CDR3 is TGTGCCAGCAGTGAACTGATGGAAAATGAGCAGTTCTTC. The chain joins TRBV2 to TRBJ2-1; D not resolved. CDR1 is SNHLY and CDR2 is FYNNEI in the germline V gene. V shed 2 bases and J shed 7 bases, with 9 bases lying between them. CDR3 length: 13 amino acids.

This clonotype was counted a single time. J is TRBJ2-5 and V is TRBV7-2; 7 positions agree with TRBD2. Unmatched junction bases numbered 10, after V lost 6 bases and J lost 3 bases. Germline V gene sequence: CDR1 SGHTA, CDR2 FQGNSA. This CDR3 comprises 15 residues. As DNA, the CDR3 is TGTGCCAGCAGTCAAGCGGGGCGACAAAAAGAGACCCAGTACTTC. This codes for CASSQAGRQKETQYF.

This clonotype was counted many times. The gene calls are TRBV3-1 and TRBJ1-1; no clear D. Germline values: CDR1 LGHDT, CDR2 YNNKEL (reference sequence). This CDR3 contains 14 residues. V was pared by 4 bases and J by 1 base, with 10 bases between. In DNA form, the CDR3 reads TGTGCCAGCAGCCTCCGGGGAGAGAACACTGAAGCTTTCTTT. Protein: CASSLRGENTEAFF.